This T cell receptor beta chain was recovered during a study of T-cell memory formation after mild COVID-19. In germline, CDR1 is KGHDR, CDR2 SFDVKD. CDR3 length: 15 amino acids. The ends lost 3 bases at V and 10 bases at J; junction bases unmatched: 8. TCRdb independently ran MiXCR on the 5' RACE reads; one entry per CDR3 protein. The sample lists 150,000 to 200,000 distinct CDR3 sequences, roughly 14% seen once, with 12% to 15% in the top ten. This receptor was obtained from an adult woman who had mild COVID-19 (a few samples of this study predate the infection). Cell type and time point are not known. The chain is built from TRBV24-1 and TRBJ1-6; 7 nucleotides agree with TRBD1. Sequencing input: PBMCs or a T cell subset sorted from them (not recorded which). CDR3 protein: CATSDAQGDSSPLHF. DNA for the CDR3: TGTGCCACCAGTGATGCGCAGGGGGATTCGTCACCCCTCCACTTT.